This is a list of T cell receptor beta chains from one sample in a study of shared clonotypes between healthy human individuals. TCRdb keeps only in-frame clones here, not all; method: immunoSEQ multiplex PCR. The sample holds some 1.4 million clones, around 97% seen once. The sequenced sample was naive CD4+ T cells sorted from blood. Receptors were obtained from a man younger than 40 in good health. CDR3s include the opening cysteine and the closing phenylalanine or tryptophan. A D gene is named only where the DNA matches it firmly. Rows may omit the clone size; those that give it use once, few, many or a size class.

size: .; V: TRBV5-1; D: TRBD1; J: TRBJ2-7; CDR3: CASSWTGGSYEQYF; DNA: TGCGCCAGCAGCTGGACAGGGGGCTCCTACGAGCAGTACTTC
size: .; V: TRBV25-1; D: TRBD2; J: TRBJ2-1; CDR3: CASSEFSIAGGNEQFF; DNA: TGTGCCAGCAGTGAATTCAGCATAGCGGGAGGCAATGAGCAGTTCTTC
size: .; V: TRBV5-1; D: TRBD1; J: TRBJ1-1; CDR3: CASSREALTGGWDTEAFF; DNA: TGCGCCAGCAGCCGGGAAGCGCTCACAGGGGGGTGGGACACTGAAGCTTTCTTT
size: .; V: TRBV5-1; D: TRBD1; J: TRBJ2-7; CDR3: CASSTTGVEQYF; DNA: TGCGCCAGCAGCACGACAGGGGTCGAGCAGTACTTC
size: .; V: TRBV6-5; D: .; J: TRBJ2-2; CDR3: CASRFLRPGELFF; DNA: TGTGCCAGCAGATTTCTGAGGCCCGGGGAGCTGTTTTTT
size: .; V: TRBV25-1; D: .; J: TRBJ1-2; CDR3: CASSDSSPLWGYTF; DNA: TGTGCCAGCAGTGATTCATCCCCCCTGTGGGGCTACACCTTC
size: .; V: TRBV5-6; D: .; J: TRBJ2-1; CDR3: CASSLGNNEQFF; DNA: TGTGCCAGCAGCTTAGGTAACAATGAGCAGTTCTTC
size: .; V: TRBV28; D: .; J: TRBJ1-1; CDR3: CASSLWAEAFF; DNA: TGTGCCAGCAGTTTATGGGCTGAAGCTTTCTTT
size: .; V: TRBV5-1; D: .; J: TRBJ1-6; CDR3: CASSLESGVDSPLHF; DNA: TGCGCCAGCAGCTTGGAGTCAGGGGTGGATTCACCCCTCCACTTT
size: .; V: TRBV19; D: TRBD1; J: TRBJ2-1; CDR3: CASSIDRGRYNEQFF; DNA: TGTGCCAGTAGTATCGACAGGGGGAGGTACAATGAGCAGTTCTTC
size: .; V: TRBV28; D: .; J: TRBJ2-3; CDR3: CASSFHRTLDTQYF; DNA: TGTGCCAGCAGTTTCCACCGAACTCTAGATACGCAGTATTTT
size: .; V: TRBV28; D: TRBD2; J: TRBJ2-2; CDR3: CASSPGLAGGWTGELFF; DNA: TGTGCCAGCAGTCCCGGACTAGCGGGAGGATGGACCGGGGAGCTGTTTTTT
size: .; V: TRBV11-2; D: .; J: TRBJ2-7; CDR3: CASSSARGSYEQYF; DNA: TGTGCCAGCAGCTCAGCTAGGGGCTCCTACGAGCAGTACTTC
size: once; V: TRBV10-2; D: TRBD1; J: TRBJ2-7; CDR3: CASSETPKGDSSYEQYF; DNA: TGCGCCAGCAGTGAAACGCCTAAGGGGGACAGCTCCTACGAGCAGTACTTC
size: .; V: TRBV28; D: TRBD1; J: TRBJ1-2; CDR3: CASSLFRGREYGYTF; DNA: TGTGCCAGCAGTTTATTCAGGGGGCGCGAGTATGGCTACACCTTC
size: .; V: TRBV7-9; D: .; J: TRBJ2-1; CDR3: CASRDNPYNEQFF; DNA: TGTGCCAGCCGGGACAACCCCTACAATGAGCAGTTCTTC
size: .; V: TRBV5-1; D: .; J: TRBJ1-1; CDR3: CASSLSNAGRQFEAFF; DNA: TGCGCCAGCAGCTTGTCTAATGCAGGGAGGCAATTTGAAGCTTTCTTT